These 26 T cell receptor beta chains came from one sample sequenced in a study of T cell repertoires in ileal Crohn's disease. The assay was immunoSEQ multiplex PCR, and TCRdb's table has in-frame clones only and misses some. The sample carries roughly 15,000 clones, 80% recorded once. Specimen: ileal tissue. The source of these receptors is an adult with Crohn's disease.

As to this clone: Compared with germline, one end of the junction differs, possibly owing to a read error. The chain has TRBV5-1 and TRBJ1-1; no firm D call. Germline CDR1 SGHRS, CDR2 YFSETQ. The CDR3 length is 10 residues. The CDR3 loop is CASGGPPLAF. CDR3 DNA sequence: TGCGCCAGCGGCGGGCCGCCCCTGGCCTTT.

This clone was picked up one time. CDR3 residues: CATGQGTDTQYF. CDR3 DNA: TGTGCCACCGGACAGGGCACAGATACGCAGTATTTT. This sequence joins TRBV6-5 and TRBJ2-3, with 7 bases identical to TRBD1. The CDR3 spans 12 residues. V lost 10 bases, J lost 1 base, and 2 bases stayed unmatched. CDR1 is MNHEY and CDR2 is SVGAGI in the germline V gene.

The chain uses TRBV5-4 and TRBJ1-1; D is possibly TRBD1 (5 bases). V lost 0 bases and J lost 4, with 16 bases in between. CDR1 SGHNT and CDR2 YYREEE come from the germline V gene (reference sequence). The CDR3 covers 16 residues. The CDR3 DNA reads TGTGCCAGCAGCTTGGTGGCAGGGAATGTGGGCACTGAAGCTTTCTTT. This translates into CASSLVAGNVGTEAFF.

The chain uses TRBV6-1 and TRBJ2-1, with unresolved D. The V end lost 7 bases, the J end lost 5 bases, and 12 bases lay between the germline ends. The CDR3 loop spans 13 amino acids. From germline, CDR1 is MNHNS and CDR2 SASEGT. CDR3 amino acids: CASTFGRHNEQFF. The DNA of the CDR3 is TGTGCCAGCACGTTTGGCAGGCACAATGAGCAGTTCTTC.

To note about this clone: Other DNA sequences in this sample translate to the same CDR3. This sequence joins TRBV5-1 and TRBJ1-4; 8 nucleotides align to TRBD1. Per the germline V gene, CDR1 is SGHRS and CDR2 is YFSETQ. With 4 bases clipped from V and 7 bases from J, the junction kept 3 bases outside the gene matches. The CDR3 runs 13 residues. DNA of the CDR3: TGCGCCAGCAGCCTCGGACAGGGTGAAAAACTGTTTTTT. Translating it yields CASSLGQGEKLFF. The variable domain in full, completed from reference TRBV5-1 and TRBJ1-4, reads KAGVTQTPRYLIKTRGQQVTLSCSPISGHRSVSWYQQTPGQGLQFLFEYFSETQRNKGNFPGRFSGRQFSNSRSEMNVSTLELGDSALYLCASSLGQGEKLFFGSGTQLSVL.

The V call is TRBV7-6, the J call TRBJ1-3, with D unresolved. V was clipped by 1 base and J by 2 bases, with 3 bases between them. This CDR3 region has 13 residues. Germline V lookup: CDR1 SGHVS, CDR2 FNYEAQ. The CDR3 region has the DNA TGTGCCAGCAGCTTAGTAGCTGGAAACACCATATATTTT. Amino acids: CASSLVAGNTIYF.

This clone came up a few times. The chain employs TRBV10-3 and TRBJ1-2, with D perhaps matching TRBD1 (5 bases). V dropped 2 bases and J dropped 2 bases, with 12 bases sitting between them. The CDR3 loop spans 15 amino acids. The germline CDR1 and CDR2 sequences are ENHRY and SYGVKD. As DNA, the CDR3 is TGTGCCATCAGTGAGCGGACACCTACCAACTATGGCTACACCTTC. It yields the protein CAISERTPTNYGYTF.

The chain employs TRBV19 and TRBJ1-2, with TRBD1 matching 7 bases. CDR3 length equals 19 residues. V lost 7 bases, J lost 5 bases, and 25 bases stayed unmatched. Germline CDR1 LNHDA, CDR2 SQIVND (reference sequence). The CDR3: CASTLFPTLSPGQRYGYTF. The DNA of the CDR3 is TGTGCCAGTACCTTATTCCCCACTCTTAGCCCGGGACAGAGATATGGCTACACCTTC.

The chain carries TRBV11-3 and TRBJ1-1; D is undetermined. This CDR3 region has 14 residues. Trimming cost V 2 bases and J 6 bases, with 13 bases left between them. The germline V gene encodes CDR1 SGHNT and CDR2 YENEEA. CDR3 region: CASSLRGRSAEAFF. The CDR3 DNA reads TGTGCCAGCAGCTTACGGGGAAGGAGCGCTGAAGCTTTCTTT. Filled out from reference TRBV11-3 and TRBJ1-1, the complete variable domain reads EAGVVQSPRYKIIEKKQPVAFWCNPISGHNTLYWYLQNLGQGPELLIRYENEEAVDDSQLPKDRFSAERLKGVDSTLKIQPAELGDSAVYLCASSLRGRSAEAFFGQGTRLTVV.

The chain couples TRBV29-1 to TRBJ1-1, with no clear D. Per the germline V gene, CDR1 is SQVTM and CDR2 is ANQGSEA. The CDR3 is 13 amino acids. V was shortened by 5 bases and J by 0 bases, with 10 bases between the two germline ends. The CDR3 sequence: CSVHRAMNTEAFF. The CDR3 DNA is TGCAGCGTTCACAGAGCCATGAACACTGAAGCTTTCTTT. The full variable domain, its missing parts supplied by reference TRBV29-1 and TRBJ1-1, is SAVISQKPSRDICQRGTSLTIQCQVDSQVTMMFWYRQQPGQSLTLIATANQGSEATYESGFVIDKFPISRPNLTFSTLTVSNMSPEDSSIYLCSVHRAMNTEAFFGQGTRLTVV.

The V and J genes are TRBV20-1 and TRBJ2-1, with D hard to call. From germline, CDR1 is DFQATT and CDR2 SNEGSKA (reference sequence). The CDR3 is 11 residues long. Trimming took 2 bases from V and 4 from J, leaving 3 bases between them. Written as DNA, the CDR3 is TGCAGTGCTAGACCATACAATGAGCAGTTCTTC. The encoded protein is CSARPYNEQFF.

The chain has TRBV7-9 and TRBJ2-5; 10 bases map to TRBD2. Germline CDR1 is SEHNR and CDR2 is FQNEAQ (reference sequence). Losses at the gene ends were 1 base for V and 2 bases for J; bases not matched to a gene: 4. The CDR3 has 16 residues. Here the CDR3 reads CASSLGLAGEQETQYF. The CDR3 DNA is TGTGCCAGCAGCTTAGGGCTAGCGGGAGAACAAGAGACCCAGTACTTC.

The chain carries TRBV23-1 and TRBJ2-7; 9 bases agree with TRBD1. TRBV23-1 is placed among ORFs of uncertain function. J gave up 3 bases and V 8 bases, and 11 bases lay outside the gene matches. There are 15 residues in the CDR3. CDR3 sequence: CASGQGLSRGYEQYV. The DNA for the CDR3 is TGCGCCAGCGGACAGGGGTTGTCGAGAGGCTACGAGCAGTACGTC.

This clone was picked up a small number of times. The rearrangement uses TRBV4-1 and TRBJ1-1, with 8 bases identical to TRBD1. In germline, CDR1 is MGHRA, CDR2 YSYEKL. The trim removed 5 bases at V and 5 bases at J, leaving 16 bases unmatched. The CDR3 is 17 amino acids. The CDR3 loop reads CASSDRTGPGAVTEAFF. The CDR3 coding sequence is TGCGCCAGCAGCGACCGGACAGGGCCAGGTGCGGTTACTGAAGCTTTCTTT.

The CDR3 here is CAVSLTPNTGELFF. CDR3 bases: TGTGCTGTGTCCCTGACTCCGAACACCGGGGAGCTGTTTTTT. The chain links TRBV30 to TRBJ2-2; D gene ambiguous. This CDR3 is built from 14 residues. Per germline, CDR1 GTSNPN and CDR2 SVGIG (reference sequence).

The chain recombines TRBV6-5 with TRBJ1-2; D is perhaps TRBD1 (6 bases). V lost 5 bases and J lost 7, with 14 bases in between. The CDR3 sequence is 13 residues long. Germline loops: CDR1 MNHEY, CDR2 SVGAGI. CDR3 loop: CASSATPGVGYTF. The DNA of the CDR3 is TGTGCCAGCAGTGCAACCCCAGGGGTTGGCTACACCTTC.

The V gene is TRBV30, the J gene TRBJ1-2; TRBD1 is a possible D gene (5 bases). V lost 0 bases and J 8 bases, leaving 16 bases between the germline ends. The CDR3 is 14 residues long. CDR1 and CDR2 (germline): GTSNPN, SVGIG (reference sequence). This CDR3 is CAWSVWGPANGYTF. The CDR3 region has the DNA TGTGCCTGGAGTGTGTGGGGCCCAGCCAACGGCTACACCTTC. The full variable domain, its missing parts supplied by reference TRBV30 and TRBJ1-2, is SQTIHQWPATLVQPVGSPLSLECTVEGTSNPNLYWYRQAAGRGLQLLFYSVGIGQISSEVPQNLSASRPQDRQFILSSKKLLLSDSGFYLCAWSVWGPANGYTFGSGTRLTVV.

This chain joins TRBV9 and TRBJ2-5; D is undetermined. Germline assignment: CDR1 SGDLS and CDR2 YYNGEE. Trimming took 0 bases from V and 7 from J, leaving 13 bases between them. The CDR3 is made up of 14 amino acids. The CDR3 spells CASSVETAGGTQYF. CDR3 in DNA: TGTGCCAGCAGCGTAGAAACAGCCGGTGGGACCCAGTACTTC.

CDR3 region: CASSETAKGYTF. The CDR3 DNA sequence: TGTGCCAGCAGTGAAACAGCTAAGGGCTACACCTTC. The chain uses TRBV25-1 and TRBJ1-2; D is undetermined. Trimming removed 2 bases from V and 8 bases from J, with 9 bases in between. CDR3 length equals 12 residues. In germline, CDR1 is MGHDK, CDR2 SYGVNS.

The genes are TRBV18 and TRBJ2-7; unclear D gene. Trimming cost V 3 bases and J 0 bases, with 3 bases left between them. Germline CDR1 reads KGHSH; CDR2 reads LQKENI. The CDR3 extends over 12 amino acids. The CDR3 sequence: CASSPRSYEQYF. The CDR3 DNA is TGTGCCAGCTCACCCCGCTCCTACGAGCAGTACTTC.

This sequence joins TRBV2 and TRBJ2-1, with TRBD2 matching 12 bases. Germline CDR1 SNHLY, CDR2 FYNNEI. Trimming removed 8 bases from V and 9 bases from J; junction bases left unmatched: 8. The CDR3 is made up of 14 amino acids. The CDR3 region has the DNA TGTGCCAGCTGCCGACTAGCGGGAGCGGGTGAGCAGTTCTTC. It codes for CASCRLAGAGEQFF.

Only one count was recorded for this clone. The chain uses TRBV9 and TRBJ1-1; D unresolved. In germline, CDR1 is SGDLS, CDR2 YYNGEE. Between the trimmed V and J ends, which lost 0 bases and 6 bases, there was a span of 9 bases. This CDR3 spans 13 amino acids. Here the CDR3 DNA reads TGTGCCAGCAGCGTAGGAGGGATCGCTGAAGCTTTCTTT. Residues: CASSVGGIAEAFF.

This chain's CDR3 is CASSAALYGYTF. Written as DNA, the CDR3 is TGTGCCAGCAGTGCGGCCCTTTATGGCTACACCTTC. This chain uses TRBV28 with TRBJ1-2; the D is unclear. CDR1 MDHEN and CDR2 SYDVKM come from the germline V gene. The CDR3 loop spans 12 amino acids. The germline V and J ends were trimmed by 5 bases and 5 bases, with 9 bases remaining between them.

The chain carries TRBV5-1 and TRBJ1-2; D remains ambiguous. Germline-derived CDR1 and CDR2 are SGHRS and YFSETQ. Trimming removed 1 base from V and 8 bases from J, with 15 bases in between. The CDR3 totals 14 residues. DNA for the CDR3: TGCGCCAGCAGCTTGACCAGGCTTATAGAAGGCTACACCTTC. This codes for CASSLTRLIEGYTF.

The chain is built from TRBV18 and TRBJ1-2, with D tentatively TRBD1 (6 bases). CDR3 length: 15 amino acids. Germline V CDR1 and CDR2: KGHSH, LQKENI. Trimming pared 3 bases from V and 5 bases from J, leaving 16 bases between. CDR3 bases: TGTGCCAGCTCACCTCAGACGGACAGTTCTTATGGCTACACCTTC. Amino acids: CASSPQTDSSYGYTF.

V gene TRBV19 combines with J gene TRBJ2-2, with D perhaps TRBD2 (5 bases). Deletions cut 4 bases from V and 3 bases from J, with 27 bases between. The CDR3 extends over 20 amino acids. Germline V lookup: CDR1 LNHDA, CDR2 SQIVND (reference sequence). The CDR3 here is CASSTHRSGLTSYYTGELFF. As DNA, the CDR3 is TGTGCCAGTAGTACCCACCGCAGCGGCCTGACTTCTTATTACACCGGGGAGCTGTTTTTT. The whole variable domain, filled in from reference TRBV19 and TRBJ2-2, reads DGGITQSPKYLFRKEGQNVTLSCEQNLNHDAMYWYRQDPGQGLRLIYYSQIVNDFQKGDIAEGYSVSREKKESFPLTVTSAQKNPTAFYLCASSTHRSGLTSYYTGELFFGEGSRLTVL.